This is a list of T cell receptor beta chains from one sample in a study of blood T cells in healthy people across ages. From the 5' RACE reads, TCRdb called clonotypes with MiXCR, one entry per CDR3 protein. The sample includes more than 650,000 distinct CDR3 sequences, 22% seen only once; the top ten take roughly 22%. The sample comprised blood. These receptors were collected from an older man in good health. Both conserved end residues are part of each CDR3. A D gene is named only where the DNA matches it firmly. The size entry is marked missing in some rows and otherwise reads once, few, many or a size class.

TRBJ2-7 TRBD2 TRBV27 - CASRGLDPYRYEQYF TGTGCCAGCAGAGGACTAGATCCATATCGTTACGAGCAGTACTTC
TRBJ1-4 - TRBV20-1 - CSAQVSGARNEKLFF TGCAGTGCTCAAGTTTCGGGGGCAAGGAATGAAAAACTGTTTTTT
TRBJ2-3 TRBD2 TRBV6-2/TRBV6-3 - CASSWSGRGGLDTQYF TGTGCCAGCAGTTGGTCGGGGCGGGGGGGATTAGATACGCAGTATTTT
TRBJ2-1 - TRBV30 few CAWSDGRPNEQFF TGTGCCTGGAGCGACGGGCGGCCCAATGAGCAGTTCTTC
TRBJ2-3 - TRBV20-1 - CSAALTETFRTDTQYF TGCAGTGCTGCCTTAACGGAAACGTTTAGAACAGATACGCAGTATTTT
TRBJ2-5 TRBD2 TRBV6-5 - CASSYSTSGGETQYF TGTGCCAGCAGTTACTCGACTAGCGGGGGGGAGACCCAGTACTTC
TRBJ1-5 - TRBV12-5 - CASAGGVSFNQPQHF TGTGCTAGTGCCGGAGGGGTCTCTTTCAATCAGCCCCAGCATTTT
TRBJ2-1 TRBD1 TRBV10-3 few CAITDRGEQFF TGTGCCATCACCGACAGGGGTGAGCAGTTCTTC
TRBJ1-5 TRBD1 TRBV20-1 - CSARGWTGAGDQPQHF TGCAGTGCTAGGGGCTGGACAGGGGCTGGGGATCAGCCCCAGCATTTT
TRBJ1-3 - TRBV3-1 few CASSQDPGGNTIYF TGTGCCAGCAGCCAAGATCCGGGTGGAAACACCATATATTTT
TRBJ1-4 - TRBV29-1 few CSVGDATNEKLFF TGCAGCGTTGGGGACGCAACTAATGAAAAACTGTTTTTT
TRBJ1-4 - TRBV7-6 few CASSMGADEKLFF TGTGCCAGCAGTATGGGGGCGGATGAAAAACTGTTTTTT
TRBJ2-3 - TRBV6-2/TRBV6-3 - CASSYSLASTDTQYF TGTGCCAGCAGTTACTCCCTAGCCAGCACAGATACGCAGTATTTT
TRBJ2-7 TRBD2 TRBV6-6 - CASTATGLATYEQYF TGTGCCAGCACAGCCACGGGACTAGCGACATACGAGCAGTACTTC
TRBJ2-1 - TRBV29-1 few CSVEVYSYNEQFF TGCAGCGTTGAGGTCTATTCCTACAATGAGCAGTTCTTC
TRBJ2-5 - TRBV29-1 - CSVERGSRVTQYF TGCAGCGTTGAACGGGGCAGCAGGGTGACCCAGTACTTC